Here is one T cell receptor beta chain with its context. Its specificity is not known. Within the sample, other DNA sequences also encode this same CDR3. The PCR contained 60 Vbeta and 13 Jbeta primers. Assay used: immunoSEQ multiplex PCR; TCRdb lists only in-frame clones, some missing. The table shows some 190,000 clones, with roughly 81% occurring only once. The data derive from a study of cytomegalovirus exposure and HLA in healthy donors. The V gene end was trimmed by 2 bases and the J gene end by 3 bases; junction bases not matched to a gene: 5. The CDR3 has 14 amino acids. Germline CDR1 and CDR2: SGHRS and YFSETQ. General observations from the study: Testing in vitro showed a few CMV-associated chains specific for CMV antigens. According to a later analysis, most TCR beta chains associated with CMV appeared HLA-restricted. Rare sequences made up most TCRs, while some public TCRs were found in many donors.

This TCR was sampled from a woman aged 30 to 39 in good health and CMV-seropositive. Specimen: PBMCs. The rearrangement links TRBV5-1 to TRBJ2-7; 7 bases agree with TRBD2. CDR3 nucleotides: TGCGCCAGCAGCTTAGCTAGCGGAAACTACGAGCAGTACTTC. Translating gives CASSLASGNYEQYF.